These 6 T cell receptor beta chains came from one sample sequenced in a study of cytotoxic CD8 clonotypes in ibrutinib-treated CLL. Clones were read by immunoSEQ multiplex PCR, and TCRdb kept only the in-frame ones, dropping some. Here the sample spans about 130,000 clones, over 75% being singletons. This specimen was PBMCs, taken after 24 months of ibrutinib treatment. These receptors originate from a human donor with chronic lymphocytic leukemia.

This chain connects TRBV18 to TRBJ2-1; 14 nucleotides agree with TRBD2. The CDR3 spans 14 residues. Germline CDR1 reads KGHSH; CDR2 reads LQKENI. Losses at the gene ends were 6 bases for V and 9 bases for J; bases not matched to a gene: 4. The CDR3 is CASSGLAGEGEQFF. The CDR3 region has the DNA TGTGCCAGCTCGGGACTAGCGGGAGAGGGTGAGCAGTTCTTC.

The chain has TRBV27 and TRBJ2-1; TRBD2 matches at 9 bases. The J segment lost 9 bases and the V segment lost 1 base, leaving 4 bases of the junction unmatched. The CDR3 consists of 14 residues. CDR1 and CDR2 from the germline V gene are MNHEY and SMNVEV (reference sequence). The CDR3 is CASSLLVAGVEQFF. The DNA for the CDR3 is TGTGCCAGCAGTTTATTGGTAGCGGGGGTTGAGCAGTTCTTC.

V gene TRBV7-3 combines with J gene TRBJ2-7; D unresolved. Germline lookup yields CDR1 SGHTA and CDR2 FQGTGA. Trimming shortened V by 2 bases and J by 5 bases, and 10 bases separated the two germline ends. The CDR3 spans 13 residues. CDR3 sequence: CASSLLPGNEQYF. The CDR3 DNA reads TGTGCCAGCAGCTTACTACCGGGTAACGAGCAGTACTTC.

Written as DNA, the CDR3 is TGTGCCAGCAGTGAAGCGCGGAATAGCGGGGGGAGAACGGATACGCAGTATTTT. This gives the protein CASSEARNSGGRTDTQYF. The gene calls are TRBV2 and TRBJ2-3; 10 bases are a match to TRBD2. There are 18 residues in the CDR3. The V and J ends lost 0 bases and 6 bases, in that order; junction bases with no gene match: 12. CDR1 is SNHLY and CDR2 is FYNNEI in the germline V gene. The full variable domain, with the rest looked up from reference TRBV2 and TRBJ2-3, is EPEVTQTPSHQVTQMGQEVILRCVPISNHLYFYWYRQILGQKVEFLVSFYNNEISEKSEIFDDQFSVERPDGSNFTLKIRSTKLEDSAMYFCASSEARNSGGRTDTQYFGPGTRLTVL.

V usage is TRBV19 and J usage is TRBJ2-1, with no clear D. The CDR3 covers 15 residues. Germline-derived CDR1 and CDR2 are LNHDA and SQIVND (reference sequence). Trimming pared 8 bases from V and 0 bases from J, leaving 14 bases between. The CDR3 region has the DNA TGTGCCAGTCGTGGGTTCCAGGACTCCTACAATGAGCAGTTCTTC. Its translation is CASRGFQDSYNEQFF.

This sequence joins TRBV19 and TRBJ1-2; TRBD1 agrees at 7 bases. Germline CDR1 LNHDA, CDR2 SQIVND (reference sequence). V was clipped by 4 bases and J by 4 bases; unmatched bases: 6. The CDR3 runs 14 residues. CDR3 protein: CASSTGQPPYGYTF. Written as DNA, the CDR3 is TGTGCCAGTAGTACGGGACAGCCTCCCTATGGCTACACCTTC. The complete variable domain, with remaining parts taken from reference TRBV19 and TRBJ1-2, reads DGGITQSPKYLFRKEGQNVTLSCEQNLNHDAMYWYRQDPGQGLRLIYYSQIVNDFQKGDIAEGYSVSREKKESFPLTVTSAQKNPTAFYLCASSTGQPPYGYTFGSGTRLTVV.